The rows below give T cell receptor beta chains drawn from one sample of a study of blood T cell repertoires in COVID-19. The repertoire was sequenced with immunoSEQ multiplex PCR; TCRdb's copy has only in-frame clones and lacks some. The sample lists about 100,000 clones; 80% were seen once. The sequenced material came from peripheral blood. Every receptor here comes from a woman between 65 and 79 years old with acute or convalescent COVID-19. CDR3s include the opening cysteine and the closing phenylalanine or tryptophan. Each record gives: D gene, J gene, V gene, clone size, CDR3 protein, CDR3 DNA. The D gene is left open where the match is weak. Size values are once, few and many counts, or a class for expanded clones, and some rows have none.

d_gene: TRBD1; j_gene: TRBJ1-3; v_gene: TRBV2; abundance: -; CDR3aa: CATGTEGNTIYF; CDR3nt: TGTGCCACCGGGACAGAAGGAAACACCATATATTTT
d_gene: -; j_gene: TRBJ2-5; v_gene: TRBV11-2; abundance: -; CDR3aa: CASSLETGRRAEWETQYF; CDR3nt: TGTGCCAGCAGCTTAGAGACGGGACGGAGGGCAGAGTGGGAGACCCAGTACTTC
d_gene: TRBD1; j_gene: TRBJ1-2; v_gene: TRBV4-3; abundance: -; CDR3aa: CASSQVLGQNYGYTF; CDR3nt: TGCGCCAGCAGCCAGGTCCTGGGACAGAACTATGGCTACACCTTC
d_gene: TRBD2; j_gene: TRBJ2-3; v_gene: TRBV7-2; abundance: -; CDR3aa: CASNLGTSDTDTQYF; CDR3nt: TGTGCCAGCAACTTAGGTACTAGCGATACAGATACGCAGTATTTT
d_gene: -; j_gene: TRBJ1-1; v_gene: TRBV9; abundance: -; CDR3aa: CASSVGGLTEAFF; CDR3nt: TGTGCCAGCAGCGTAGGGGGGCTCACTGAAGCTTTCTTT
d_gene: TRBD2; j_gene: TRBJ2-2; v_gene: TRBV12-5; abundance: -; CDR3aa: CASGPDGRGVAGFFSGELFF; CDR3nt: TGTGCTAGTGGTCCTGACGGACGGGGGGTAGCGGGGTTCTTCTCCGGGGAGCTGTTTTTT
d_gene: -; j_gene: TRBJ1-5; v_gene: TRBV5-6; abundance: -; CDR3aa: CASSLAQGNQPQHF; CDR3nt: TGTGCCAGCAGCTTGGCGCAGGGCAATCAGCCCCAGCATTTT
d_gene: -; j_gene: TRBJ2-5; v_gene: TRBV3-1/TRBV3-2; abundance: -; CDR3aa: CASSQDSGRETQYF; CDR3nt: TGTGCCAGCAGCCAAGATTCGGGAAGGGAGACCCAGTACTTC
d_gene: -; j_gene: TRBJ1-2; v_gene: TRBV19; abundance: -; CDR3aa: CASSEAAQYYGYTF; CDR3nt: TGTGCCAGTAGTGAGGCTGCCCAGTACTATGGCTACACCTTC
d_gene: TRBD1; j_gene: TRBJ1-1; v_gene: TRBV3-1/TRBV3-2; abundance: -; CDR3aa: CASSQGDRSDTEAFF; CDR3nt: TGTGCCAGCAGCCAAGGGGACAGGTCCGACACTGAAGCTTTCTTT
d_gene: -; j_gene: TRBJ1-1; v_gene: TRBV2; abundance: -; CDR3aa: CASSETNAGIKITEAFF; CDR3nt: TGTGCCAGCAGTGAAACTAACGCAGGGATAAAGATCACTGAAGCTTTCTTT
d_gene: TRBD1; j_gene: TRBJ2-2; v_gene: TRBV27; abundance: -; CDR3aa: CASSLGQVVGELFF; CDR3nt: TGTGCCAGCAGTCTGGGACAGGTGGTGGGGGAGCTGTTTTTT
d_gene: -; j_gene: TRBJ1-1; v_gene: TRBV6-5; abundance: -; CDR3aa: CASSYSSAGGTEAFF; CDR3nt: TGTGCCAGCAGTTACAGTTCGGCGGGAGGGACTGAAGCTTTCTTT
d_gene: -; j_gene: TRBJ2-7; v_gene: TRBV7-9; abundance: -; CDR3aa: CASSLTGLEQYF; CDR3nt: TGTGCCAGCAGCCTAACAGGGCTCGAGCAGTACTTC
d_gene: -; j_gene: TRBJ1-1; v_gene: TRBV5-4; abundance: -; CDR3aa: CASSLGGRGRYTEAFF; CDR3nt: TGTGCCAGCAGCTTAGGAGGGCGGGGGCGTTACACTGAAGCTTTCTTT
d_gene: TRBD1; j_gene: TRBJ1-5; v_gene: TRBV11-2; abundance: -; CDR3aa: CASNGQGRNQPQHF; CDR3nt: TGTGCCAGCAACGGACAGGGGAGGAATCAGCCCCAGCATTTT
d_gene: -; j_gene: TRBJ2-2; v_gene: TRBV7-2; abundance: -; CDR3aa: CASEGTLNTGELFF; CDR3nt: TGTGCCAGCGAAGGGACATTGAACACCGGGGAGCTGTTTTTT
d_gene: TRBD1; j_gene: TRBJ2-7; v_gene: TRBV5-1; abundance: many; CDR3aa: CASSLLGQGAGEQYF; CDR3nt: TGCGCCAGCAGCTTGCTCGGACAGGGGGCCGGGGAGCAGTACTTC
d_gene: -; j_gene: TRBJ2-5; v_gene: TRBV11-1; abundance: few; CDR3aa: CASSYTGPKETQYF; CDR3nt: TGTGCCAGCAGCTATACAGGGCCGAAAGAGACCCAGTACTTC
d_gene: TRBD1; j_gene: TRBJ1-6; v_gene: TRBV5-8; abundance: -; CDR3aa: CASSTGQGVGPLHF; CDR3nt: TGTGCCAGCAGCACTGGACAGGGTGTGGGCCCCCTCCACTTT
d_gene: -; j_gene: TRBJ2-3; v_gene: TRBV20-1; abundance: -; CDR3aa: CSASTPAGVGEDTQYF; CDR3nt: TGCAGTGCTAGTACTCCGGCAGGGGTGGGTGAAGATACGCAGTATTTT
d_gene: TRBD2; j_gene: TRBJ2-2; v_gene: TRBV7-9; abundance: once; CDR3aa: CASRSGADTGELFF; CDR3nt: TGTGCCAGCAGGAGCGGGGCGGACACCGGGGAGCTGTTTTTT
d_gene: -; j_gene: TRBJ2-7; v_gene: TRBV5-1; abundance: -; CDR3aa: CASRHDRYEQYF; CDR3nt: TGCGCCAGCAGACACGACAGGTACGAGCAGTACTTC
d_gene: TRBD1; j_gene: TRBJ2-7; v_gene: TRBV7-8; abundance: -; CDR3aa: CASSLGTGVGYEQYF; CDR3nt: TGTGCCAGCAGCTTAGGAACAGGGGTCGGGTACGAGCAGTACTTC
d_gene: -; j_gene: TRBJ1-1; v_gene: TRBV11-1; abundance: few; CDR3aa: CASSVYRVGTEAFF; CDR3nt: TGTGCCAGCAGCGTATACAGGGTGGGGACTGAAGCTTTCTTT
d_gene: -; j_gene: TRBJ1-6; v_gene: TRBV12-5; abundance: few; CDR3aa: CASGLTGGGSPLHF; CDR3nt: TGTGCTAGTGGTTTGACGGGTGGAGGTTCACCCCTCCACTTT
d_gene: TRBD2; j_gene: TRBJ2-5; v_gene: TRBV5-6; abundance: few; CDR3aa: CASSFSGGGQETQYF; CDR3nt: TGTGCCAGCAGCTTCTCCGGGGGGGGCCAAGAGACCCAGTACTTC
d_gene: -; j_gene: TRBJ2-7; v_gene: TRBV4-2; abundance: -; CDR3aa: CASSPNGGSSYEQYF; CDR3nt: TGTGCCAGCAGCCCAAACGGCGGTTCATCCTACGAGCAGTACTTC
d_gene: TRBD1; j_gene: TRBJ2-5; v_gene: TRBV2; abundance: -; CDR3aa: CASSEDRGEETQYF; CDR3nt: TGTGCCAGCAGTGAAGACAGGGGGGAAGAGACCCAGTACTTC
d_gene: -; j_gene: TRBJ2-3; v_gene: TRBV9; abundance: -; CDR3aa: CASSQGDTQYF; CDR3nt: TGTGCCAGCAGTCAGGGAGATACGCAGTATTTT
d_gene: TRBD1; j_gene: TRBJ1-5; v_gene: TRBV18; abundance: -; CDR3aa: CASSPGQGDQPQHF; CDR3nt: TGTGCCAGCTCACCCGGACAGGGGGATCAGCCCCAGCATTTT
d_gene: -; j_gene: TRBJ2-3; v_gene: TRBV24-1; abundance: -; CDR3aa: CATSAGTPSTDTQYF; CDR3nt: TGTGCCACCAGCGCCGGGACACCTAGCACAGATACGCAGTATTTT
d_gene: -; j_gene: TRBJ2-7; v_gene: TRBV18; abundance: -; CDR3aa: CASSPSGTAPEQYF; CDR3nt: TGTGCCAGCTCACCCTCCGGGACTGCCCCGGAGCAGTACTTC
d_gene: -; j_gene: TRBJ1-2; v_gene: TRBV19; abundance: few; CDR3aa: CASSIGRGYTF; CDR3nt: TGTGCCAGTAGTATAGGGAGAGGCTACACCTTC
d_gene: -; j_gene: TRBJ1-5; v_gene: TRBV6-2/TRBV6-3; abundance: -; CDR3aa: CASSSTGLVQPQHF; CDR3nt: TGTGCCAGCAGCTCTACAGGGCTGGTTCAGCCCCAGCATTTT
d_gene: -; j_gene: TRBJ2-2; v_gene: TRBV4-3; abundance: -; CDR3aa: CASSQAPRVRNTGELFF; CDR3nt: TGCGCCAGCAGCCAAGCCCCCAGGGTCAGGAACACCGGGGAGCTGTTTTTT
d_gene: -; j_gene: TRBJ2-3; v_gene: TRBV11-2; abundance: -; CDR3aa: CASSRRGDRFTDTQYF; CDR3nt: TGTGCCAGCAGCAGGAGGGGGGACAGATTCACAGATACGCAGTATTTT
d_gene: TRBD2; j_gene: TRBJ2-1; v_gene: TRBV7-3; abundance: -; CDR3aa: CASSLTGGSGGSYNEQFF; CDR3nt: TGTGCCAGCAGCTTAACGGGCGGTAGCGGGGGGTCCTACAATGAGCAGTTCTTC
d_gene: -; j_gene: TRBJ1-4; v_gene: TRBV7-9; abundance: -; CDR3aa: CASGGQGGEKLFF; CDR3nt: TGTGCCAGTGGGGGCCAGGGTGGAGAAAAACTGTTTTTT
d_gene: TRBD1; j_gene: TRBJ1-2; v_gene: TRBV7-9; abundance: once; CDR3aa: CASSLGTDGYTF; CDR3nt: TGTGCCAGCAGCCTCGGGACAGATGGCTACACCTTC
d_gene: -; j_gene: TRBJ2-5; v_gene: TRBV12-3/TRBV12-4; abundance: -; CDR3aa: CASSLNREETQYF; CDR3nt: TGTGCCAGCAGTTTGAACCGAGAAGAGACCCAGTACTTC
d_gene: -; j_gene: TRBJ1-5; v_gene: TRBV19; abundance: -; CDR3aa: CASSGREGQPQHF; CDR3nt: TGTGCCAGTAGTGGTAGGGAGGGGCAGCCCCAGCATTTT
d_gene: TRBD1; j_gene: TRBJ1-4; v_gene: TRBV2; abundance: -; CDR3aa: CASNRDRTNEKLFF; CDR3nt: TGTGCCAGCAATCGGGACAGAACTAATGAAAAACTGTTTTTT
d_gene: TRBD2; j_gene: TRBJ2-1; v_gene: TRBV4-1; abundance: -; CDR3aa: CASSHVAGGVNEQFF; CDR3nt: TGCGCCAGCAGCCACGTAGCGGGGGGGGTGAATGAGCAGTTCTTC
d_gene: TRBD2; j_gene: TRBJ2-2; v_gene: TRBV7-3; abundance: -; CDR3aa: CASSLSGGANTGELFF; CDR3nt: TGTGCCAGCAGCTTAAGCGGGGGGGCGAACACCGGGGAGCTGTTTTTT
d_gene: -; j_gene: TRBJ2-2; v_gene: TRBV11-3; abundance: -; CDR3aa: CASSLDHSTGELFF; CDR3nt: TGTGCCAGCAGCTTAGATCATAGCACCGGGGAGCTGTTTTTT
d_gene: TRBD1; j_gene: TRBJ1-1; v_gene: TRBV5-5; abundance: few; CDR3aa: CASSFVPGQGARAEAFF; CDR3nt: TGTGCCAGCAGCTTTGTCCCGGGACAGGGGGCGAGGGCTGAAGCTTTCTTT
d_gene: TRBD1; j_gene: TRBJ1-1; v_gene: TRBV6-2/TRBV6-3; abundance: -; CDR3aa: CASSYSGQGPLEAFF; CDR3nt: TGTGCCAGCAGTTACTCCGGACAGGGACCTTTGGAAGCTTTCTTT
d_gene: TRBD1; j_gene: TRBJ2-2; v_gene: TRBV5-1; abundance: -; CDR3aa: CASRPGTGTTGELFF; CDR3nt: TGCGCCAGCAGGCCCGGGACAGGGACCACCGGGGAGCTGTTTTTT
d_gene: -; j_gene: TRBJ1-1; v_gene: TRBV5-8; abundance: -; CDR3aa: CASPARGHWGRLDTEAFF; CDR3nt: TGTGCCAGCCCCGCCCGGGGACACTGGGGGCGATTGGACACTGAAGCTTTCTTT
d_gene: TRBD1; j_gene: TRBJ1-1; v_gene: TRBV7-9; abundance: -; CDR3aa: CASNPSGGRAEAFF; CDR3nt: TGTGCCAGCAACCCCTCAGGGGGACGAGCTGAAGCTTTCTTT
d_gene: -; j_gene: TRBJ1-2; v_gene: TRBV7-2; abundance: -; CDR3aa: CASSLGAGVGYGYTF; CDR3nt: TGTGCCAGCAGCTTAGGTGCAGGGGTTGGCTATGGCTACACCTTC
d_gene: TRBD1; j_gene: TRBJ1-5; v_gene: TRBV2; abundance: -; CDR3aa: CASTEQGARQPQHF; CDR3nt: TGTGCCAGCACTGAACAGGGGGCTAGGCAGCCCCAGCATTTT
d_gene: -; j_gene: TRBJ1-2; v_gene: TRBV6-5; abundance: -; CDR3aa: CASSYGAGGGYTF; CDR3nt: TGTGCCAGCAGTTACGGGGCGGGGGGTGGCTACACCTTC
d_gene: -; j_gene: TRBJ2-2; v_gene: TRBV29-1; abundance: -; CDR3aa: CSVGGGVAGELFF; CDR3nt: TGCAGCGTTGGAGGGGGAGTAGCCGGGGAGCTGTTTTTT